This TCR beta chain was obtained from a study of shared clonotypes between healthy human individuals (dated by TCRdb to about 2020). A note on the overall study: A few men and two women, aged 18 to 49 years, made up the cohort. To estimate repertoire size and how much clonotypes are shared between individuals, the study performed deep sequencing of blood TCR repertoires from roughly five healthy adults. Different laboratories and diverse techniques were used to prepare libraries and sequence TCR repertoires, to increase sequencing depth and limit assay-specific biases. For each donor, three plates each were used for CD4 naive and CD4 memory, two plates were used for CD8 naive, and one plate was used for CD8 memory. Between about 0.85 and 9.5 billion PBMCs per donor were obtained by leukapheresis. What the authors observed across the whole study: Pairwise subsampling led to the expectation that sequencing depth would affect the degree of clonotype sharing among donors. Compared with non-shared clonotypes, the clonotypes found in all four sorted-subset donors had higher generation probabilities. Naive subsets generally had larger estimated clonotype richness than memory subsets. Because the study included only a small number of donors, the genetic and exposure-history diversity represented was limited. Sampling was limited to blood, and TCR repertoires in tissue likely differ from TCR repertoires in blood. About 5% of naive CD4, 3% to 4% of naive CD8, approximately 2% of memory CD4, and over 0.35% of memory CD8 clonotypes were shared across a few donors. Rarefaction of sorted-subset datasets indicated incomplete sequencing despite the large sequencing depth.

TCR CDR3 regions were amplified from genomic DNA by multiplex PCR using the deep immunoSEQ assay. For each cell subset, the extracted genomic DNA was distributed evenly across all wells of several immunoSEQ 96-well plates, and each plate served as one replicate. Each replicate PCR for sorted subsets received approximately 200 ng genomic DNA, equal to tens of thousands of T cell genomes. Purified libraries were measured with a Qubit 3.0 fluorometer, size-checked on a Bioanalyzer 2100, and measured again with the KAPA Library Quantification kit. Every immunoSEQ 96-well plate was sequenced on a dedicated single-read 150-cycle Illumina NextSeq 550 flow cell. Under the source paper's analysis protocol: The immunoSEQ output contained only junctional sequences without quality scores, so filtering could not match that applied to full-length reads. To assign V/J genes and CDR3, sequences were annotated using PyIR, a Python wrapper for IgBLAST v1.9, with IMGT germline references. Reads were removed for weak V/J assignments (E-value above 1e-6), missing CDR3, stop codons, out-of-frame junctions, or ambiguous translated residues. V3J clonotypes were defined as sequences sharing an identical inferred V gene, J gene, and CDR3 amino acid sequence. To compute the percentage overlap between repertoires, the number of shared unique clonotypes was divided by the size of the smaller repertoire. Repertoire richness was assessed with RTK rarefaction, the Chao1 estimator, and Recon v2.1 estimates of unobserved clonotypes. For all TCRbeta clonotypes obtained by the gDNA method from several donors, generation probabilities were computed with OLGA. Here the immuneACCESS table is served through TCRdb, limited to in-frame sequences with V and J called. Missing clones are a known gap in these copies; in checked studies unresolved V genes cover under half, and the rest lacks a known reason. V, J and clone size derive from that table, while D and trimming were established from the DNA sequence. The sample table lists around 2.1 million clones, 90% to 96% of them with a count of one. The ten top clones hold 0.1% to 0.15% of the sample.

On this clone itself: No antigen is known for it. Base qualities are not at hand, and no much larger clone is one base apart.

The donors were healthy, HIV-negative adults with no recently reported acute infections or vaccinations. Every donor was a Caucasian adult residing in Nashville, Tennessee, USA. CD4+ T cells were enriched by magnetic negative selection, after which naive cells were positively selected on CD45RA and the negative fraction was taken as the memory subset. Blood was collected by leukapheresis, and PBMCs were isolated by Ficoll-Histopaque density gradient centrifugation and then cryopreserved in liquid nitrogen vapor phase. Analytical flow cytometry was used to check the purity and quantity of each magnetically sorted T cell population. Each sorted fraction had its genomic DNA isolated and then quantified by UV absorbance on a Nanodrop 2000c. The receptor comes from a man aged 18 to 29 in good health. The sequencing sample was made of naive CD4+ T cells sorted from blood. What the cell subset or site label conveys for this sample: CD45RA+ positively selected.

This receptor has the CDR3 CASSWGSGRGLSYEQYF. The DNA sequence follows: TGTGCCAGCAGCTGGGGAAGTGGGCGGGGGTTATCCTACGAGCAGTACTTC. The V and J segments used are TRBV5-4 and TRBJ2-7, with TRBD2 identical over 7 junction bases. CDR1 and CDR2 are drawn from the germline V gene (reference sequence): SGHNT, YYREEE. Relative to germline, V is missing 3 bases and J is missing 1 base, with 13 bases of the junction outside any gene match. The CDR3 measures 17 amino acids from cysteine to phenylalanine. The CDR3 DNA has 51 bases and is translated from base 1.